These 6 T cell receptor beta chains came from one sample sequenced in a study of blood T cell repertoires in COVID-19. Clones were sequenced by immunoSEQ multiplex PCR, and TCRdb holds only the in-frame ones, with some missing. Among about 96,000 clones listed, roughly 84% were seen once. Sequencing input: peripheral blood. The receptors were sampled from a woman in her sixties with acute or convalescent COVID-19.

The chain carries TRBV6-1 and TRBJ2-2, with D perhaps TRBD2 (6 bases). Germline V CDR1 and CDR2: MNHNS, SASEGT. Deletions cut 1 base from V and 0 bases from J, with 9 bases between. This CDR3 spans 16 amino acids. CDR3 nucleotides: TGTGCCAGCAGTGAAGTGATAGCGGCGAACACCGGGGAGCTGTTTTTT. It encodes CASSEVIAANTGELFF.

The chain has TRBV7-3 and TRBJ2-2; D gene uncertain. Trimming removed 3 bases at V and 6 bases at J, with 11 bases between. In germline, CDR1 is SGHTA, CDR2 FQGTGA. The CDR3 has 14 amino acids. The CDR3 DNA reads as TGTGCCAGCAGCTTTAGCCCCGAAGCCGGGGAGCTGTTTTTT. The encoded protein is CASSFSPEAGELFF.

The genes are TRBV28 and TRBJ2-7; maybe TRBD2 (8 bases). The CDR3 loop spans 15 amino acids. Looked up from germline, CDR1 is MDHEN and CDR2 is SYDVKM. Trimming left V 5 bases short and J 4 bases short, with 18 bases between. CDR3 nucleotide sequence: TGTGCCAGCAGTCCCCCGGGAGGGGGCGCGTACGAGCAGTACTTC. Encoded protein: CASSPPGGGAYEQYF.

A few counts support this clone. V usage is TRBV5-4 and J usage is TRBJ2-7; possible D gene TRBD1, 6 bases. V lost 0 bases and J lost 3, with 13 bases in between. CDR1 is SGHNT and CDR2 is YYREEE in the germline V gene (reference sequence). The CDR3 sequence is 15 residues long. CDR3 bases: TGTGCCAGCAGCTTGGCGACCGAAGGGGGCTACGAGCAGTACTTC. Translated: CASSLATEGGYEQYF.

V and J are TRBV27 and TRBJ1-6, with TRBD1 identical over 7 bases. CDR1 and CDR2 from the germline V gene are MNHEY and SMNVEV (reference sequence). V dropped 4 bases and J dropped 10; count of bases not matched to a gene: 10. This CDR3 has 15 residues. The CDR3: CASSSNRQGRSPLHF. CDR3 DNA sequence: TGTGCCAGCAGTTCTAATCGACAGGGTCGATCACCCCTCCACTTT.

The chain couples TRBV12-3 or TRBV12-4 to TRBJ1-6; unclear D gene. With 4 bases removed from V and 10 bases from J, the gap between germline ends came to 11 bases. The CDR3 is made up of 13 amino acids. The CDR3 loop is CASSSAGNSPLHF. Here the CDR3 DNA reads TGTGCCAGCAGTTCCGCCGGTAACTCACCCCTCCACTTT.